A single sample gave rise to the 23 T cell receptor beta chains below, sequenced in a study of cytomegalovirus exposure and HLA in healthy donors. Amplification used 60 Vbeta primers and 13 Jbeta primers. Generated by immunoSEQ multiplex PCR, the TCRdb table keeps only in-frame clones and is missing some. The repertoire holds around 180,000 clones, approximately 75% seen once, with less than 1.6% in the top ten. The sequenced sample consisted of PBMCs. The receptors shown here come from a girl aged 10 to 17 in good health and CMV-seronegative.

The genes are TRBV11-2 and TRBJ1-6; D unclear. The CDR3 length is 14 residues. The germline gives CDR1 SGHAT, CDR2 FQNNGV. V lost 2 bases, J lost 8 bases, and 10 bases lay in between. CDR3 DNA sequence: TGTGCCAGCAGCTTAACGGGGAAGGATTCACCCCTCCACTTT. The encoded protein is CASSLTGKDSPLHF.

The CDR3: CASSSLPGQGVWETQYF. The CDR3 nucleotides read TGTGCCAGCAGCTCTCTCCCGGGACAGGGTGTGTGGGAGACCCAGTACTTC. The gene calls are TRBV11-2 and TRBJ2-5; 9 bases map to TRBD1. In germline, CDR1 is SGHAT, CDR2 FQNNGV. V gave up 4 bases and J gave up 5 bases; unmatched junction bases: 14. The CDR3 runs 17 residues.

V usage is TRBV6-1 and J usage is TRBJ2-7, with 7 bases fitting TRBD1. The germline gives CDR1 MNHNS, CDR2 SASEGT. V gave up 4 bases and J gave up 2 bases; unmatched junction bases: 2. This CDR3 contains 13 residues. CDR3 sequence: CASSVDRAYEQYF. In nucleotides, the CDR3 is TGTGCCAGCAGTGTCGACAGGGCCTACGAGCAGTACTTC.

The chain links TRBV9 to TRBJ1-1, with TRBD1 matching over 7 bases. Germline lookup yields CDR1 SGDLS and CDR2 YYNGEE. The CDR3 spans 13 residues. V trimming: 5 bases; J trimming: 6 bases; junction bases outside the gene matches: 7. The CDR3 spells CASSPGQVAEAFF. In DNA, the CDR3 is TGTGCCAGCAGTCCCGGACAGGTTGCTGAAGCTTTCTTT.

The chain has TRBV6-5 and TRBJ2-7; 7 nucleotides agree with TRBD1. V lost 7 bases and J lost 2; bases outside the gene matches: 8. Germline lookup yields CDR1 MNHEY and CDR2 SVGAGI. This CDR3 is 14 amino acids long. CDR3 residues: CASTSTGSPYEQYF. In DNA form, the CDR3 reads TGTGCCAGCACCTCGACAGGGAGCCCCTACGAGCAGTACTTC.

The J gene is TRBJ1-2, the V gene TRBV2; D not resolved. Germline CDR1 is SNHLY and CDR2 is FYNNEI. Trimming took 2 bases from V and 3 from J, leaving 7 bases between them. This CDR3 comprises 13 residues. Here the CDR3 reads CASSETVDYGYTF. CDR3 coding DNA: TGTGCCAGCAGTGAAACTGTGGACTATGGCTACACCTTC.

DNA for the CDR3: TGCGCCAGCAGCGCCGGACAGCCCCAAAATTCACCCCTCCACTTT. Protein sequence: CASSAGQPQNSPLHF. The chain uses TRBV5-1 and TRBJ1-6; weak D call: TRBD1 (6 bases). Germline values: CDR1 SGHRS, CDR2 YFSETQ. This CDR3 spans 15 amino acids. Trimming shortened V by 4 bases and J by 7 bases, and 15 bases separated the two germline ends.

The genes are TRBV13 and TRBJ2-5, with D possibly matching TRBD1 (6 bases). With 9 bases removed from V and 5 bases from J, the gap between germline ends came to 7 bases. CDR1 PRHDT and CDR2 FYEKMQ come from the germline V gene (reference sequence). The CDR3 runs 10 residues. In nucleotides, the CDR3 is TGTGCCAGTAGGGGGGAGACCCAGTACTTC. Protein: CASRGETQYF.

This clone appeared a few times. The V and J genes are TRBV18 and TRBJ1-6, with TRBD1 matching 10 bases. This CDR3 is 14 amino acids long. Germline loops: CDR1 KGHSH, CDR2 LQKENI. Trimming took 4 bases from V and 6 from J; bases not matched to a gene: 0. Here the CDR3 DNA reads TGTGCCAGCTCACGGGACAGGGGTAATTCACCCCTCCACTTT. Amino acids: CASSRDRGNSPLHF.

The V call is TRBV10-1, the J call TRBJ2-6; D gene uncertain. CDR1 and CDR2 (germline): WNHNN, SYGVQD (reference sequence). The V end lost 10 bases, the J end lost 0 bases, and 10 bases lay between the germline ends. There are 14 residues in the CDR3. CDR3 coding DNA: TGCGCCACAGAATTCCACTCTGGGGCCAACGTCCTGACTTTC. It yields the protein CATEFHSGANVLTF.

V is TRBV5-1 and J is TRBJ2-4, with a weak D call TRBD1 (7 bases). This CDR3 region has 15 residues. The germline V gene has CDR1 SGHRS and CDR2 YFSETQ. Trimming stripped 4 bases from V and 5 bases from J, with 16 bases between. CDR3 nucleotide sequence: TGCGCCAGCAGCGAACAGGGGCGGGGTCAAAACATTCAGTACTTC. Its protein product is CASSEQGRGQNIQYF. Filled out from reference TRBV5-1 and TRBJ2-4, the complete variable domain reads KAGVTQTPRYLIKTRGQQVTLSCSPISGHRSVSWYQQTPGQGLQFLFEYFSETQRNKGNFPGRFSGRQFSNSRSEMNVSTLELGDSALYLCASSEQGRGQNIQYFGAGTRLSVL.

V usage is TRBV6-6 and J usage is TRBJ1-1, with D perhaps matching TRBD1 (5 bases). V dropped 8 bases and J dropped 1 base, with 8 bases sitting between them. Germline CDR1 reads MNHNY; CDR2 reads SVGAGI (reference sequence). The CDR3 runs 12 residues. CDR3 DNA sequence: TGTGCCAGCTTCAGGGAGAACACTGAAGCTTTCTTT. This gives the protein CASFRENTEAFF.

CDR3 sequence reads: CASRARGNQPQHF. In DNA, the CDR3 is TGTGCCAGCCGAGCCAGGGGGAACCAGCCCCAGCATTTT. This chain joins TRBV2 and TRBJ1-5; 7 bases agree with TRBD1. The J segment lost 7 bases and the V segment lost 8 bases, leaving 8 bases of the junction unmatched. The length of the CDR3 is 13 residues. Germline V gives CDR1 SNHLY, CDR2 FYNNEI.

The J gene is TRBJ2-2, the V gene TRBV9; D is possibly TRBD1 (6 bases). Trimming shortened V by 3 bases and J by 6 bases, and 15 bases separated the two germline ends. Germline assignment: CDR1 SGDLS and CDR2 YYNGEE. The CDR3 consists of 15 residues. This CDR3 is CASSAHRVIPGELFF. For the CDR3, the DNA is TGTGCCAGCAGCGCCCACAGGGTTATACCCGGGGAGCTGTTTTTT.

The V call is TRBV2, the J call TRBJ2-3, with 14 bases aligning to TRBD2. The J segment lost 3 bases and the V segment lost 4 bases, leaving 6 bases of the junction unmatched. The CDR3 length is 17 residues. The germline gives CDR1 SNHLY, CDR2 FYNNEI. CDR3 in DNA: TGTGCCAGCAGTGGGACTAGCGGGGGGCCGAGAACAGATACGCAGTATTTT. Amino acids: CASSGTSGGPRTDTQYF.

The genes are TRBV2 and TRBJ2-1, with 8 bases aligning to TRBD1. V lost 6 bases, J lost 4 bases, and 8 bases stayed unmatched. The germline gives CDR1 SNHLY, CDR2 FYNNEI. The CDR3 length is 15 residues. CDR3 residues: CASSHDRGGYNEQFF. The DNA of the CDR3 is TGTGCCAGCAGCCATGACAGGGGCGGGTACAATGAGCAGTTCTTC.

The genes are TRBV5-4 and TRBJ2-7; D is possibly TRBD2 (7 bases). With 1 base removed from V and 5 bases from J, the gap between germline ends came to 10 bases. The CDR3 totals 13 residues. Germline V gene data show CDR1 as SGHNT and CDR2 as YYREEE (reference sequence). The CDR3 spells CASSLTGGNEQYF. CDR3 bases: TGTGCCAGCAGCTTGACGGGGGGCAACGAGCAGTACTTC.

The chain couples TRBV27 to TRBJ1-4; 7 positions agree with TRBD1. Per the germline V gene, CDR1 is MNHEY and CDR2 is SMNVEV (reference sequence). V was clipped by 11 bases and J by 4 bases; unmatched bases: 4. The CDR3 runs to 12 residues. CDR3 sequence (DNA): TGTGCCCCCGGGACAGTTAATGAAAAACTGTTTTTT. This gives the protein CAPGTVNEKLFF.

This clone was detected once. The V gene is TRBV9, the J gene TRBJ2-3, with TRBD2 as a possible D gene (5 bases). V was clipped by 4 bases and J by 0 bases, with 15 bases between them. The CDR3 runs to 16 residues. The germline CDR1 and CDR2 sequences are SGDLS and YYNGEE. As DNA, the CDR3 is TGTGCCAGCAGCCCACGGGGAATTCTGAGCACAGATACGCAGTATTTT. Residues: CASSPRGILSTDTQYF.

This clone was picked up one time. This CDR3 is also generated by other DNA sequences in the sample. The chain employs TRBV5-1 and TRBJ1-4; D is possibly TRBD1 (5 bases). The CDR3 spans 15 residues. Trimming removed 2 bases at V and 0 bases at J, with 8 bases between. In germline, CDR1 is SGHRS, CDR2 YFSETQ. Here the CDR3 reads CASSLGAATNEKLFF. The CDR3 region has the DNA TGCGCCAGCAGCTTAGGGGCGGCAACTAATGAAAAACTGTTTTTT.

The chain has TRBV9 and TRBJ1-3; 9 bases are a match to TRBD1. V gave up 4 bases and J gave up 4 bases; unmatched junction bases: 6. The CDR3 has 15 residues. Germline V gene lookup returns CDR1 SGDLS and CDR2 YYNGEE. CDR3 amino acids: CASSRTGTGGNTIYF. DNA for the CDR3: TGTGCCAGCAGCCGGACCGGGACAGGGGGAAACACCATATATTTT.

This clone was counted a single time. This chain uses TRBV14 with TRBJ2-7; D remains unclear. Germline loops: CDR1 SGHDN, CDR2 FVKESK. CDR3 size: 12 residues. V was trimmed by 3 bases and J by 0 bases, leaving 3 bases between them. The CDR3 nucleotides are TGTGCCAGCAGCCAGTACTCCTACGAGCAGTACTTC. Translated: CASSQYSYEQYF.

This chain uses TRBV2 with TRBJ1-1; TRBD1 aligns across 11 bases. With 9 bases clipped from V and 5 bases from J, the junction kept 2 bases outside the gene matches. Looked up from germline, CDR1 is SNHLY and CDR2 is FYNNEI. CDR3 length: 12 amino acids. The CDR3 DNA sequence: TGTGCCAGTGGGACAGGGGGGACTGAAGCTTTCTTT. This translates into CASGTGGTEAFF.